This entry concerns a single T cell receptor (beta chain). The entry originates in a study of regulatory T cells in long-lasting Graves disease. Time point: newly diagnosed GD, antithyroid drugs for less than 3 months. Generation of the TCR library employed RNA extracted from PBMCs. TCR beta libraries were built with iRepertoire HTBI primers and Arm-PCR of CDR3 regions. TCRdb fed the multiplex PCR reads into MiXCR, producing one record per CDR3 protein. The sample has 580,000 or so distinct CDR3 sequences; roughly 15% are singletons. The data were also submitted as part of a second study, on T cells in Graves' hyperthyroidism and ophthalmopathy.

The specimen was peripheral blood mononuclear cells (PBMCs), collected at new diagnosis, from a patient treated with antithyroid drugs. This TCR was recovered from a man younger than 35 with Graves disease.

The CDR3 coding sequence is TGTGCCAGCAGCCCCGGGACTAGCAGTCGCGATGAGCAGTTCTTC. Protein product: CASSPGTSSRDEQFF. The V call is TRBV12-3 or TRBV12-4, the J call TRBJ2-1; 9 nucleotides match TRBD2. The CDR3 length is 15 residues. V lost 6 bases to trimming and J lost 8 bases; unmatched junction nucleotides: 11.